The subject of this entry is one T cell receptor (beta chain). The antigen is undetermined. This specimen comes from a study of T cell responses to AZD1222 COVID-19 vaccine. Whole-study findings and limits: Females outnumbered males among donors, who were mostly white British; clonal diversity was possibly underestimated. Spike-specific TCR depth and breadth grew after two AZD1222 doses.

Produced via immunoSEQ multiplex PCR; TCRdb's table is partial and in-frame only. The sample consists of more than 110,000 clones, more than 90% of them appearing once. Germline V gene lookup returns CDR1 SGHRS and CDR2 YFSETQ. The V gene lost 0 bases and the J gene lost 3 bases, with 16 bases spanning the gap. The CDR3 contains 17 residues. The sequence derives from an adult in good health. The V gene is TRBV5-1, the J gene TRBJ2-1; D might be TRBD2 (5 bases). The source material was peripheral blood, sampled on day 0 of AZD1222 vaccination. The CDR3, as DNA: TGCGCCAGCAGCTTGGCCGTTGCGTGGGAGTTCTACAATGAGCAGTTCTTC. Translated: CASSLAVAWEFYNEQFF.